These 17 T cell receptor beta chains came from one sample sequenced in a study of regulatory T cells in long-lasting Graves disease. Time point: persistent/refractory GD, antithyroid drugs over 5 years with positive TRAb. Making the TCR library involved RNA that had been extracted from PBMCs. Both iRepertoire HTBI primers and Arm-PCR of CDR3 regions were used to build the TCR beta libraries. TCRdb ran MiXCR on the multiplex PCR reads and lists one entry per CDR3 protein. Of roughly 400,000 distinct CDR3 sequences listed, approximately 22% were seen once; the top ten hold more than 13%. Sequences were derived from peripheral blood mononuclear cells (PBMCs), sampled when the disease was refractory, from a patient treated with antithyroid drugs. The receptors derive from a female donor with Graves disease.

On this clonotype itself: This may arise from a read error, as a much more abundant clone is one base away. The CDR3 reads CASSQETSGRTGELFF. In nucleotides, the CDR3 is TGTGCCAGCAGCCAAGAGACTAGCGGGAGAACCGGGGAGCTGTTTTTT. This chain connects TRBV3-1 to TRBJ2-2, with 12 bases fitting TRBD2. The germline CDR1 and CDR2 sequences are LGHDT and YNNKEL (reference sequence). The CDR3 loop spans 16 amino acids. V lost 0 bases, J lost 5 bases, and 1 base stayed unmatched.

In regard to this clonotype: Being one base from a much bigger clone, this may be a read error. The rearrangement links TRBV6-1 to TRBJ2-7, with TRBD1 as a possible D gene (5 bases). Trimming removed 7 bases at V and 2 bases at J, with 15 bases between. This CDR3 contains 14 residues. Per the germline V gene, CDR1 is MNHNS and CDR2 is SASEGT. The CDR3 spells CASNTPDKTYEQYF. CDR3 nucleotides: TGTGCCAGCAATACGCCGGACAAGACCTACGAGCAGTACTTC.

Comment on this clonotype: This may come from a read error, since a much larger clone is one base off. CDR3 in DNA: TGTGCCAGCAGCCCCTCGGGCGGATCATCCTACGAGCAGTACTTC. It specifies CASSPSGGSSYEQYF. The chain combines TRBV12-3 or TRBV12-4 with TRBJ2-7; D is undetermined. Trimming stripped 6 bases from V and 1 base from J, with 16 bases between. The CDR3 is 15 amino acids.

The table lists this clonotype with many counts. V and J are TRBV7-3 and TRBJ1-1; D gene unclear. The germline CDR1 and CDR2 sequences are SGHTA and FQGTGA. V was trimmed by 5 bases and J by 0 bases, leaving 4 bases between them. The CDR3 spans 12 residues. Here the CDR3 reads CASSDMNTEAFF. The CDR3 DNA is TGTGCCAGCAGCGACATGAACACTGAAGCTTTCTTT.

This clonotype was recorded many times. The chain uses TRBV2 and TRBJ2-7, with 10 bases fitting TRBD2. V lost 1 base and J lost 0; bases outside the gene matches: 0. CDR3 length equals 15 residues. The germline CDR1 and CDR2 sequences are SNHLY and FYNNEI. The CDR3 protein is CASSEVAGGSYEQYF. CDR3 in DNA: TGTGCCAGCAGTGAAGTAGCGGGAGGCTCCTACGAGCAGTACTTC.

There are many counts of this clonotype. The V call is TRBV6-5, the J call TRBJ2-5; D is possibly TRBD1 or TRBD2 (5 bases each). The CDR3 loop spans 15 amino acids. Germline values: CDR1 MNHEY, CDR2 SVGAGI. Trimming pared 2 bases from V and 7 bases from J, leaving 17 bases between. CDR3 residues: CASSYQGRGDGTQYF. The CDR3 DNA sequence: TGTGCCAGCAGTTACCAGGGACGAGGAGACGGGACCCAGTACTTC.

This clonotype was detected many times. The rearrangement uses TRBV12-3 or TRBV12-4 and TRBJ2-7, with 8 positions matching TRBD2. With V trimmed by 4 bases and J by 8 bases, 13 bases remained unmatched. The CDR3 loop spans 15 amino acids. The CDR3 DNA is TGTGCCAGCAGTTCGAGCGGGAGCCCTATTTACAAGCAGTACTTC. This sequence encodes CASSSSGSPIYKQYF.

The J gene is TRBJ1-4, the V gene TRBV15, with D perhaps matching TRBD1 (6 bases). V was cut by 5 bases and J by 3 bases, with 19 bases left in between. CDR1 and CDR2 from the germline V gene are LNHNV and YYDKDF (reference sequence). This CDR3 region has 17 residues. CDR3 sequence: CATSPDRPTGPNEKLFF. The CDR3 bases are TGTGCCACCAGCCCTGATAGACCGACAGGACCTAATGAAAAACTGTTTTTT.

In DNA form, the CDR3 reads TGCAGCGCCCGACAGTCTGGGGAGCAGTACTTC. The encoded protein is CSARQSGEQYF. The chain couples TRBV29-1 to TRBJ2-7; maybe TRBD1 (5 bases). CDR3 length: 11 amino acids. V was clipped by 7 bases and J by 7 bases, with 14 bases between them. The V gene's germline CDR1 is SQVTM and CDR2 ANQGSEA.

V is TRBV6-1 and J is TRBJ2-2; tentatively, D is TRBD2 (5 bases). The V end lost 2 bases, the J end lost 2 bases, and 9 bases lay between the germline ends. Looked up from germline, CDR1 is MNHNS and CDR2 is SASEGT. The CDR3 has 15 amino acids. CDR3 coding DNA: TGTGCCAGCAGTGAATACGGGGAAAACACCGGGGAGCTGTTTTTT. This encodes CASSEYGENTGELFF.

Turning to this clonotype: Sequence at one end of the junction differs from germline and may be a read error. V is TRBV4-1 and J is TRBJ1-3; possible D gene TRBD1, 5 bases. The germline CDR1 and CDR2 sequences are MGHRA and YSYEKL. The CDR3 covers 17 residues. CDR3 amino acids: CASSASAGWNPGNTIYF. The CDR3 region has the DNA TGTGCCAGCTCGGCCTCGGCAGGGTGGAACCCTGGAAACACCATATATTTT.

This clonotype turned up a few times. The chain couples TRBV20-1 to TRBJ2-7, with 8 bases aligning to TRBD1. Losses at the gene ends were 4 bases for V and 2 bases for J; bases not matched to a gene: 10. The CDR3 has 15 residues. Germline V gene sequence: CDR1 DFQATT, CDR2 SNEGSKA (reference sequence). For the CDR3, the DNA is TGCAGTGCTACCCCCCCGGACAGGGCCACCTACGAGCAGTACTTC. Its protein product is CSATPPDRATYEQYF.

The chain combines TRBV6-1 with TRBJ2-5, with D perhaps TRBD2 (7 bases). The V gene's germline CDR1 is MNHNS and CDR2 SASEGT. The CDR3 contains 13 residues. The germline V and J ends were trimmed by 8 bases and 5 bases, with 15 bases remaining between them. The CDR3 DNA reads TGTGCCAGCCGCGGGGGCCCTAGGGAGACCCAGTACTTC. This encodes CASRGGPRETQYF.

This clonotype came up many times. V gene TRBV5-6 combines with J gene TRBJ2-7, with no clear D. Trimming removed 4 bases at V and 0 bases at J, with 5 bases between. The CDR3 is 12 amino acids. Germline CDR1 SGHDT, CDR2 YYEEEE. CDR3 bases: TGTGCCAGCAGCGGCTACTCCTACGAGCAGTACTTC. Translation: CASSGYSYEQYF. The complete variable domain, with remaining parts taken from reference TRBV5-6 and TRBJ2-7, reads DAGVTQSPTHLIKTRGQQVTLRCSPKSGHDTVSWYQQALGQGPQFIFQYYEEEERQRGNFPDRFSGHQFPNYSSELNVNALLLGDSALYLCASSGYSYEQYFGPGTRLTVT.

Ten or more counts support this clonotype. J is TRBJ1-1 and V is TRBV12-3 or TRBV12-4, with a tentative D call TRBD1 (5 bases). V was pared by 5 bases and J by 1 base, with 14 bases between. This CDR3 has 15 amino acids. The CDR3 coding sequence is TGTGCCAGCAGTCCCCATCCCGGGGCGAACACTGAAGCTTTCTTT. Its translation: CASSPHPGANTEAFF.

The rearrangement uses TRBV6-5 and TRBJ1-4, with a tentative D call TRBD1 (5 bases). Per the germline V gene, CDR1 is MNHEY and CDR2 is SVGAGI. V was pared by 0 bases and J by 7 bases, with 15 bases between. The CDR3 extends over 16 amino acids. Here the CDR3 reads CASSYSYMAGSEKLFF. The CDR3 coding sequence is TGTGCCAGCAGTTACTCGTATATGGCAGGGAGTGAAAAACTGTTTTTT.

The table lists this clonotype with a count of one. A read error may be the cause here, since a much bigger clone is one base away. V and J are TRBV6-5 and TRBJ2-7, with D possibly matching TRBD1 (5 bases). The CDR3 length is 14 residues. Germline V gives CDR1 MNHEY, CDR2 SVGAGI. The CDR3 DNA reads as TGTGCCGGCAGTTACGGGCAGGGCCCCTACGAGCAGTACTTC. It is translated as CAGSYGQGPYEQYF.